This T cell receptor beta chain was documented in a study of T cells in women clearing cervical HPV infection. Notes on this clone: The observed sequence ends 3 residues before the CDR3 terminus, with the missing tail filled in from the germline J gene.

immunoSEQ multiplex PCR used an average of around 1,200 ng genomic DNA. The data were produced by immunoSEQ multiplex PCR, yet TCRdb's version contains in-frame clones alone and is incomplete. This sample contains around 31,000 clones. Germline assignment: CDR1 DFQATT and CDR2 SNEGSKA (reference sequence). This CDR3 has 15 amino acids. V shed 0 bases and J 3 bases; nucleotides not matched to a gene: 7. Sequencing was carried out using blood buffy coat. The V call is TRBV20-1, the J call TRBJ2-7, with 8 bases identical to TRBD2. The clonotype originates from a woman between 18 and 70 years old with a cervical HPV16 infection that either progressed to CIN3+ or cleared (not recorded which). The CDR3 DNA, read in part, is TGCAGTGCTAGAGAACGTCGGGGGGGCCTCTACGAG. This codes for CSARERRGGLYE. The full CDR3 reads CSARERRGGLYEQYF.